One and the same sample provided the 19 T cell receptor beta chains below, sequenced in a study of cytomegalovirus exposure and HLA in healthy donors. The PCR had 60 Vbeta and 13 Jbeta primers. TCRdb keeps only in-frame clones here, not all; method: immunoSEQ multiplex PCR. This sample's table reports approximately 140,000 clones. Sample: PBMCs. The receptors come from a woman between 50 and 59 years old in good health and CMV-seronegative.

The chain joins TRBV6-1 to TRBJ2-1, with D possibly TRBD1 on 6 matching bases. The germline V gene encodes CDR1 MNHNS and CDR2 SASEGT. This CDR3 has 16 residues. V was shortened by 2 bases and J by 0 bases, with 11 bases between the two germline ends. The CDR3 bases are TGTGCCAGCAGTGAATGGACAGAGGTCTCCTACAATGAGCAGTTCTTC. Translating gives CASSEWTEVSYNEQFF.

This chain links TRBV9 with TRBJ1-2; 7 bases match TRBD1. The CDR3 loop spans 17 amino acids. CDR1 is SGDLS and CDR2 is YYNGEE in the germline V gene. J was trimmed by 4 bases and V by 4 bases; bases with no gene match: 16. CDR3 bases: TGTGCCAGCAGCCTCAACACAGGGACAGTTCCCTCCTATGGCTACACCTTC. Protein product: CASSLNTGTVPSYGYTF.

V usage is TRBV7-3 and J usage is TRBJ2-2, with D maybe TRBD1 (6 bases). Germline CDR1 and CDR2: SGHTA and FQGTGA. This CDR3 spans 16 amino acids. V lost 2 bases and J 4 bases, leaving 14 bases between the germline ends. CDR3 coding DNA: TGTGCCAGCAGCTTAGTACCAGGGGATGGCACCGGGGAGCTGTTTTTT. Translated, it gives CASSLVPGDGTGELFF.

The rearrangement uses TRBV25-1 and TRBJ2-2; 12 positions match TRBD1. The germline CDR1 and CDR2 sequences are MGHDK and SYGVNS. The CDR3 consists of 16 residues. J was trimmed by 5 bases and V by 3 bases; bases with no gene match: 4. The CDR3 loop is CASSEGQGAGTGELFF. The CDR3 DNA sequence: TGTGCCAGCAGTGAGGGACAGGGGGCCGGGACCGGGGAGCTGTTTTTT.

This chain links TRBV9 with TRBJ2-7; 8 nucleotides match TRBD2. The germline gives CDR1 SGDLS, CDR2 YYNGEE. The CDR3 runs 13 residues. Losses at the gene ends were 7 bases for V and 0 bases for J; bases not matched to a gene: 3. DNA of the CDR3: TGTGCCAGCGGGGCGGGGGGCTCCTACGAGCAGTACTTC. Amino acids: CASGAGGSYEQYF.

The chain is built from TRBV6-5 and TRBJ1-4; the D is unclear. Germline CDR1 MNHEY, CDR2 SVGAGI. CDR3 length: 15 residues. V was shortened by 2 bases and J by 6 bases, with 13 bases between the two germline ends. The CDR3 reads CASSYRRWLDEKLFF. The CDR3, as DNA: TGTGCCAGCAGTTACAGGAGGTGGTTGGATGAAAAACTGTTTTTT.

The chain combines TRBV4-2 with TRBJ1-1; D not resolved. Germline values: CDR1 LGHNA, CDR2 YNFKEQ. The CDR3 sequence is 11 residues long. With 1 base removed from V and 5 bases from J, the gap between germline ends came to 2 bases. Written as DNA, the CDR3 is TGTGCCAGCAGCCAAGCAACTGAAGCTTTCTTT. It codes for CASSQATEAFF.

This sequence joins TRBV18 and TRBJ1-1; D is possibly TRBD1 (6 bases). Trimming shortened V by 6 bases and J by 4 bases, and 24 bases separated the two germline ends. CDR3 length: 17 amino acids. Germline CDR1 reads KGHSH; CDR2 reads LQKENI. This chain's CDR3 is CASSLEGGRGWGTEAFF. The CDR3, as DNA: TGTGCCAGCTCGCTTGAGGGGGGGCGCGGATGGGGCACTGAAGCTTTCTTT.

The chain joins TRBV15 to TRBJ1-5, with no clear D. CDR1 LNHNV and CDR2 YYDKDF come from the germline V gene (reference sequence). This CDR3 is built from 15 residues. The ends were cut back, 1 base at V and 1 base at J, with 8 bases in the middle. The DNA for the CDR3 is TGTGCCACCAGCAGAGTCCGGGGAAGCAATCAGCCCCAGCATTTT. It translates to CATSRVRGSNQPQHF.

The chain has TRBV19 and TRBJ1-4; 7 bases are a match to TRBD1. Germline assignment: CDR1 LNHDA and CDR2 SQIVND (reference sequence). J gave up 7 bases and V 9 bases, and 11 bases lay outside the gene matches. This CDR3 is 14 amino acids long. CDR3 in amino acids: CASNPGGGVEKLFF. The CDR3 DNA follows: TGTGCCAGCAATCCAGGGGGAGGCGTTGAAAAACTGTTTTTT.

J is TRBJ1-3 and V is TRBV4-3; D is uncertain. Germline V CDR1 and CDR2: LGHNA, YSLEER. CDR3 length equals 16 residues. Between the trimmed V and J ends, which lost 0 bases and 4 bases, there was a span of 13 bases. The CDR3 DNA follows: TGCGCCAGCAGCCAAGATTCCTCCTCGGGAGGAAACACCATATATTTT. The encoded protein is CASSQDSSSGGNTIYF.

The rearrangement uses TRBV27 and TRBJ2-1, with TRBD2 matching over 7 bases. Germline CDR1 and CDR2: MNHEY and SMNVEV (reference sequence). V was pared by 0 bases and J by 7 bases, with 9 bases of the junction left unmatched. CDR3 length: 16 amino acids. The CDR3 loop is CASSLSAGAGFNEQFF. DNA of the CDR3: TGTGCCAGCAGTTTATCGGCGGGAGCGGGCTTTAATGAGCAGTTCTTC.

This rearrangement joins TRBV29-1 to TRBJ2-6, with 9 positions matching TRBD2. The CDR3 is made up of 17 amino acids. Germline CDR1 SQVTM, CDR2 ANQGSEA. The trim removed 8 bases at V and 1 base at J, leaving 12 bases unmatched. The chain's CDR3 is CSRQELAGSSGANVLTF. CDR3 in DNA: TGCAGCCGCCAGGAGCTAGCGGGATCGTCTGGGGCCAACGTCCTGACTTTC. The full variable domain, in which reference TRBV29-1 and TRBJ2-6 provide the parts outside the CDR3, is SAVISQKPSRDICQRGTSLTIQCQVDSQVTMMFWYRQQPGQSLTLIATANQGSEATYESGFVIDKFPISRPNLTFSTLTVSNMSPEDSSIYLCSRQELAGSSGANVLTFGAGSRLTVL.

V is TRBV5-1 and J is TRBJ2-5, with no clear D. V lost 5 bases, J lost 1 base, and 6 bases lay in between. The CDR3 runs to 12 residues. Germline values: CDR1 SGHRS, CDR2 YFSETQ. CDR3 sequence: CASSHSQETQYF. CDR3 sequence (DNA): TGCGCCAGCAGTCACTCCCAAGAGACCCAGTACTTC.

The chain employs TRBV5-1 and TRBJ2-5, with 7 bases lining up with TRBD1. Germline loops: CDR1 SGHRS, CDR2 YFSETQ. This CDR3 region has 14 residues. V shed 2 bases and J 0 bases; nucleotides not matched to a gene: 1. Written as DNA, the CDR3 is TGCGCCAGCAGCTTACAGGGGAACCAAGAGACCCAGTACTTC. It specifies CASSLQGNQETQYF.

J is TRBJ2-5 and V is TRBV30, with 14 bases lining up with TRBD2. V was pared by 3 bases and J by 7 bases, with 4 bases of the junction left unmatched. Germline-derived CDR1 and CDR2 are GTSNPN and SVGIG (reference sequence). The CDR3 has 14 amino acids. The CDR3 sequence is CAWSGTSGGLTQYF. The CDR3 DNA follows: TGTGCCTGGAGCGGGACTAGCGGGGGCCTGACCCAGTACTTC.

The rearrangement uses TRBV7-2 and TRBJ2-2; D may be TRBD2 (7 bases). Germline CDR1 and CDR2: SGHTA and FQGNSA. This CDR3 is 14 amino acids long. Trimming cost V 8 bases and J 3 bases, with 13 bases left between them. CDR3 bases: TGTGCCAGCGGGGGGGGGCCCCACACCGGGGAGCTGTTTTTT. It encodes CASGGGPHTGELFF. Full variable domain (outside the CDR3, taken from reference TRBV7-2 and TRBJ2-2): GAGVSQSPSNKVTEKGKDVELRCDPISGHTALYWYRQSLGQGLEFLIYFQGNSAPDKSGLPSDRFSAERTGGSVSTLTIQRTQQEDSAVYLCASGGGPHTGELFFGEGSRLTVL.

V usage is TRBV7-2 and J usage is TRBJ1-2; 7 nucleotides match TRBD1. Germline trimming cut 5 bases from V and 4 bases from J; bases unmatched to any gene: 7. The germline CDR1 and CDR2 sequences are SGHTA and FQGNSA. The length of the CDR3 is 14 residues. The CDR3 protein is CASSPNRDSYGYTF. The CDR3 coding sequence is TGTGCCAGCAGCCCAAACCGGGACAGCTATGGCTACACCTTC.

The CDR3 region has the DNA TGTGCCAGTAGGAGGGGACTGAGAAACCTCGCGAACACCGGGGAGCTGTTTTTT. Its protein is CASRRGLRNLANTGELFF. The chain combines TRBV19 with TRBJ2-2, with D possibly matching TRBD2 (6 bases). The germline gives CDR1 LNHDA, CDR2 SQIVND (reference sequence). CDR3 size: 18 residues. Trimming left V 6 bases short and J 0 bases short, with 20 bases between.